This is a list of T cell receptor beta chains from one sample in a study of cytomegalovirus exposure and HLA in healthy donors. Using immunoSEQ multiplex PCR, the repertoire was profiled, and TCRdb retains in-frame clones only, with some absent. In the table there are roughly 100,000 clones, 75% to 85% of which are singletons. The sequenced sample consisted of PBMCs. The receptor set was obtained from a man younger than 45 in good health and CMV-seropositive. The CDR3 runs from the conserved cysteine through the conserved F or W. A D gene is named only where the DNA matches it firmly. Part of the rows lack a size; the others show once, few, many or a class for expanded clones.

j_call v_call clone_size d_call cdr3_aa cdr3_nt
TRBJ1-4 TRBV6-6 few . CASTAEPGEKLFF TGTGCCAGCACCGCGGAGCCGGGGGAAAAACTGTTTTTT
TRBJ2-1 TRBV15 . TRBD2 CATSSPRGGGPMGYNEQFF TGTGCCACCAGCAGCCCCCGGGGGGGAGGCCCGATGGGATACAATGAGCAGTTCTTC
TRBJ1-1 TRBV7-8 . . CASSLRTGTEAFF TGTGCCAGCAGCCTCAGAACAGGGACCGAAGCTTTCTTT
TRBJ2-7 TRBV5-1 once TRBD2 CASSLGSSGRPGDEQYF TGCGCCAGCAGCTTGGGGAGTAGCGGGAGGCCAGGAGACGAGCAGTACTTC
TRBJ1-2 TRBV19 . . CASSIDPGSNYGYTF TGTGCCAGTAGTATAGATCCTGGCAGTAACTATGGCTACACCTTC
TRBJ2-3 TRBV7-9 . TRBD2 CASSPPGEGADTQYF TGTGCCAGCAGCCCCCCCGGGGAGGGTGCAGATACGCAGTATTTT
TRBJ2-1 TRBV7-9 . . CASSLTQGYNEQFF TGTGCCAGCAGCTTAACTCAGGGCTACAATGAGCAGTTCTTC
TRBJ2-3 TRBV7-8 . TRBD2 CASSLVGLAGPTDTQYF TGTGCCAGCAGCTTAGTTGGACTAGCGGGACCCACAGATACGCAGTATTTT
TRBJ2-1 TRBV6-6 . . CASSSLSLAGYNEQFF TGTGCCAGCAGTTCCCTCTCACTTGCAGGCTACAATGAGCAGTTCTTC
TRBJ1-5 TRBV6-5 . TRBD1 CASSSDREKKQPQHF TGTGCCAGCAGTTCCGACAGGGAGAAGAAACAGCCCCAGCATTTT
TRBJ2-4 TRBV10-3 few . CAISESAGTLGAKNIQYF TGTGCCATCAGTGAGTCGGCGGGAACGCTTGGAGCCAAAAACATTCAGTACTTC
TRBJ2-2 TRBV4-1 few TRBD1 CASSQLQGRTGELFF TGCGCCAGCAGCCAGCTACAGGGGCGCACCGGGGAGCTGTTTTTT
TRBJ1-5 TRBV10-3 . . CAISDSNQPQHF TGTGCCATCAGTGATTCTAATCAGCCCCAGCATTTT
TRBJ2-3 TRBV5-1 . . CASSSWTDDTDTQYF TGCGCCAGCAGCTCCTGGACAGACGACACAGATACGCAGTATTTT
TRBJ2-7 TRBV5-1 . . CASSGPYREYEQYF TGTGCCAGCAGCGGACCCTACAGGGAGTACGAGCAGTACTTC
TRBJ1-2 TRBV9 once . CASSVAGGYTF TGTGCCAGCAGCGTAGCCGGTGGCTACACCTTC
TRBJ2-7 TRBV28 . TRBD1 CASSFPLRDRGEQYF TGTGCCAGCAGTTTTCCGCTCCGGGACAGGGGCGAGCAGTACTTC
TRBJ2-2 TRBV7-6 . TRBD2 CASSLELTSWNTGELFF TGTGCCAGCAGCCTAGAATTGACTAGCTGGAACACCGGGGAGCTGTTTTTT
TRBJ2-7 TRBV11-2 . TRBD2 CASSLGIAGVSYEQYF TGTGCCAGCAGCTTAGGGATAGCGGGTGTTTCCTACGAGCAGTACTTC
TRBJ1-1 TRBV7-2 . . CASSSIMGGPEAFF TGTGCCAGCAGCTCCATCATGGGGGGGCCTGAAGCTTTCTTT
TRBJ2-1 TRBV28 . TRBD2 CASSSPSGIYNEQFF TGTGCCAGCAGTTCTCCTAGCGGTATATACAATGAGCAGTTCTTC
TRBJ2-7 TRBV7-9 . TRBD2 CASSLEAREGAEQYF TGTGCCAGCAGCTTAGAAGCGCGGGAGGGGGCCGAGCAGTACTTC
TRBJ1-5 TRBV28 . TRBD1 CASELGQSIGPQHF TGTGCCAGTGAACTGGGACAGAGCATTGGACCCCAGCATTTT
TRBJ2-2 TRBV5-1 . . CASSLGVGRVSGELFF TGCGCCAGCAGCTTGGGGGTCGGGAGAGTCTCCGGGGAGCTGTTTTTT
TRBJ2-2 TRBV7-9 . TRBD2 CATLGLDRGTGELFF TGTGCCACCCTCGGACTAGATAGAGGAACCGGGGAGCTGTTTTTT
TRBJ2-7 TRBV14 . . CASSSTEQVYEQYF TGTGCCAGCAGCTCCACCGAACAGGTCTACGAGCAGTACTTC
TRBJ2-5 TRBV6-5 . TRBD1 CASSYPGQGAQETQYF TGTGCCAGCAGTTACCCGGGACAGGGGGCCCAAGAGACCCAGTACTTC
TRBJ2-1 TRBV5-1 once TRBD2 CASRVTSGRFNEQFF TGCGCCAGCAGGGTAACTAGCGGGAGGTTCAATGAGCAGTTCTTC
TRBJ2-2 TRBV18 . . CASSPYSDGELFF TGTGCCAGCTCACCCTACAGTGACGGGGAGCTGTTTTTT
TRBJ2-1 TRBV19 once TRBD2 CASSTHSLAGGPGEQFF TGTGCCAGTAGTACCCACTCACTAGCGGGAGGGCCTGGTGAGCAGTTCTTC
TRBJ2-1 TRBV5-6 . . CASSLVGAKNEQFF TGTGCCAGCAGCTTGGTGGGCGCTAAGAATGAGCAGTTCTTC
TRBJ2-1 TRBV19 once . CASSLVAVSSYNEQFF TGTGCCAGTAGTCTTGTAGCGGTGAGCTCCTACAATGAGCAGTTCTTC